The 32 T cell receptor beta chains reported below all come from one sample, sequenced in a study of early T cells in non-severe SARS-CoV-2 infection. TCRdb used MiXCR to reprocess the 5' RACE reads, holding one entry per CDR3 protein. Of tens of thousands of distinct CDR3 sequences in the sample, less than 15% were seen once. Specimen: whole blood. The receptors come from an adult who was a healthcare worker with PCR-confirmed SARS-CoV-2 infection or an uninfected control (not recorded which).

This chain joins TRBV5-4 and TRBJ1-3; D remains unclear. V lost 4 bases, J lost 3 bases, and 11 bases lay in between. The CDR3 is 14 residues long. Germline V lookup: CDR1 SGHNT, CDR2 YYREEE (reference sequence). The chain's CDR3 is CASSRTEFGNTIYF. The CDR3 DNA follows: TGTGCCAGCAGCCGGACGGAGTTTGGAAACACCATATATTTT.

The rearrangement uses TRBV29-1 and TRBJ2-3; D perhaps matches TRBD1 (5 bases). Trimming shortened V by 7 bases and J by 6 bases, and 11 bases separated the two germline ends. The germline V gene has CDR1 SQVTM and CDR2 ANQGSEA. The CDR3 sequence is 11 residues long. The chain's CDR3 is CSATGLDTQYF. The CDR3 DNA follows: TGCAGCGCAACAGGTTTGGATACGCAGTATTTT.

This clonotype was observed a handful of times. The genes are TRBV2 and TRBJ1-2; TRBD1 matches 7 bases. Looked up from germline, CDR1 is SNHLY and CDR2 is FYNNEI. The CDR3 spans 13 residues. V trimming: 3 bases; J trimming: 8 bases; junction bases outside the gene matches: 6. The CDR3 reads CASSEEGQKGYTF. The DNA for the CDR3 is TGTGCCAGCAGTGAGGAGGGACAGAAGGGCTACACCTTC.

This clonotype was found a few times. This chain connects TRBV7-2 to TRBJ2-2; D may be TRBD1 (7 bases). Germline CDR1 is SGHTA and CDR2 is FQGNSA. CDR3 size: 18 residues. Trimming shortened V by 1 base and J by 0 bases, and 15 bases separated the two germline ends. The CDR3 sequence: CASSLGGGGNANTGELFF. The CDR3 coding sequence is TGTGCCAGCAGCTTAGGCGGAGGGGGCAACGCGAACACCGGGGAGCTGTTTTTT. The variable domain in full, with the rest retrieved from reference TRBV7-2 and TRBJ2-2, is GAGVSQSPSNKVTEKGKDVELRCDPISGHTALYWYRQSLGQGLEFLIYFQGNSAPDKSGLPSDRFSAERTGGSVSTLTIQRTQQEDSAVYLCASSLGGGGNANTGELFFGEGSRLTVL.

This chain links TRBV18 with TRBJ1-1; 8 nucleotides align to TRBD1. After removal of 5 bases from V and 5 bases from J, the junction contained 10 bases not matched to a gene. This CDR3 contains 15 residues. Germline assignment: CDR1 KGHSH and CDR2 LQKENI. CDR3 nucleotide sequence: TGTGCCAGCTCAATTACAGGGGGGATTGAAACTGAAGCTTTCTTT. This encodes CASSITGGIETEAFF.

This clonotype was counted only a few times. This chain links TRBV5-6 with TRBJ1-4; D gene unclear. Trimming removed 0 bases from V and 0 bases from J, with 9 bases in between. Germline V gene sequence: CDR1 SGHDT, CDR2 YYEEEE. The CDR3 runs 16 residues. The CDR3 spells CASSLGGLATNEKLFF. In nucleotides, the CDR3 is TGTGCCAGCAGCTTGGGTGGACTTGCAACTAATGAAAAACTGTTTTTT.

The genes are TRBV28 and TRBJ1-2; D call uncertain. The CDR3 has 13 amino acids. V dropped 5 bases and J dropped 4 bases, with 11 bases sitting between them. Germline assignment: CDR1 MDHEN and CDR2 SYDVKM. The CDR3 bases are TGTGCCAGCAGTACGGCTCAAGGCTATGGCTACACCTTC. It codes for CASSTAQGYGYTF.

The V call is TRBV29-1, the J call TRBJ2-3; 11 bases are a match to TRBD1. The germline V gene encodes CDR1 SQVTM and CDR2 ANQGSEA. V lost 3 bases, J lost 3 bases, and 2 bases stayed unmatched. The length of the CDR3 is 14 residues. Written as DNA, the CDR3 is TGCAGCGTTGAGGGGACAGGGGGAACAGATACGCAGTATTTT. This translates into CSVEGTGGTDTQYF.

This clonotype was detected only a few times. The J gene is TRBJ2-3, the V gene TRBV3-1; D remains ambiguous. Trimming pared 0 bases from V and 2 bases from J, leaving 18 bases between. CDR3 size: 18 residues. Germline V gene sequence: CDR1 LGHDT, CDR2 YNNKEL (reference sequence). CDR3 DNA sequence: TGTGCCAGCAGCCAAGAAAGATCTGGGCTATCCTACACAGATACGCAGTATTTT. This translates into CASSQERSGLSYTDTQYF.

V is TRBV10-3 and J is TRBJ2-7; 11 bases line up with TRBD1. The CDR3 covers 14 residues. Looked up from germline, CDR1 is ENHRY and CDR2 is SYGVKD. The V and J ends lost 8 bases and 1 base, in that order; junction bases with no gene match: 4. The CDR3, as DNA: TGTGCCATCGGACGGGACAGGGGGTCCTACGAGCAGTACTTC. Protein sequence: CAIGRDRGSYEQYF.

This clonotype turned up a few times. CDR3 region: CASTPDRGIPDTQYF. CDR3 nucleotide sequence: TGTGCCAGCACCCCGGACAGGGGAATCCCAGATACGCAGTATTTT. V usage is TRBV6-1 and J usage is TRBJ2-3; TRBD1 aligns across 9 bases. V dropped 7 bases and J dropped 4; count of bases not matched to a gene: 9. This CDR3 comprises 15 residues. CDR1 is MNHNS, CDR2 SASEGT, per germline.

The chain employs TRBV5-1 and TRBJ2-3, with D unclear. CDR3 length equals 13 residues. The germline CDR1 and CDR2 sequences are SGHRS and YFSETQ. V dropped 4 bases and J dropped 1 base, with 7 bases sitting between them. The CDR3 DNA reads TGCGCCAGCAGCCCGATTGGCACAGATACGCAGTATTTT. This translates into CASSPIGTDTQYF.

This clonotype has just a few counts. The rearrangement uses TRBV5-4 and TRBJ2-7; D not resolved. Germline assignment: CDR1 SGHNT and CDR2 YYREEE (reference sequence). V dropped 3 bases and J dropped 0 bases, with 13 bases sitting between them. This CDR3 comprises 15 residues. CDR3 residues: CASSSTGSYSYEQYF. CDR3 sequence (DNA): TGTGCCAGCAGCTCAACCGGGTCCTACTCCTACGAGCAGTACTTC.

The table lists this clonotype with many counts. The chain employs TRBV5-1 and TRBJ2-5, with D uncertain. Germline V CDR1 and CDR2: SGHRS, YFSETQ. The CDR3 loop spans 13 amino acids. V was shortened by 4 bases and J by 1 base, with 8 bases between the two germline ends. The CDR3 DNA follows: TGCGCCAGCAGCGTCCAGTCCCAAGAGACCCAGTACTTC. Residues: CASSVQSQETQYF.

This sequence joins TRBV20-1 and TRBJ1-1, with D perhaps TRBD1 (6 bases). The germline V gene has CDR1 DFQATT and CDR2 SNEGSKA (reference sequence). Deletions cut 0 bases from V and 1 base from J, with 9 bases between. This CDR3 has 14 amino acids. The CDR3: CSAREDSKNTEAFF. CDR3 nucleotide sequence: TGCAGTGCTAGAGAGGACAGCAAGAACACTGAAGCTTTCTTT.

This clonotype appeared a few times. The chain is built from TRBV24-1 and TRBJ2-3, with TRBD2 matching over 9 bases. Germline V lookup: CDR1 KGHDR, CDR2 SFDVKD. V was clipped by 5 bases and J by 1 base; unmatched bases: 3. The CDR3 sequence is 15 residues long. The CDR3 region is CATSGRTSGTDTQYF. In nucleotides, the CDR3 is TGTGCCACCAGTGGCCGGACTAGCGGCACAGATACGCAGTATTTT.

This clonotype was detected only a few times. The chain combines TRBV29-1 with TRBJ2-1; no clear D gene. This CDR3 is 11 amino acids long. V lost 4 bases and J lost 5, with 6 bases in between. CDR1 SQVTM and CDR2 ANQGSEA come from the germline V gene. The CDR3 sequence: CSVARDNEQFF. The CDR3 bases are TGCAGCGTTGCCAGAGACAATGAGCAGTTCTTC.

This clonotype was picked up a small number of times. This rearrangement joins TRBV5-4 to TRBJ2-7; D gene uncertain. The CDR3 has 13 amino acids. V lost 3 bases, J lost 6 bases, and 13 bases lay in between. Germline lookup yields CDR1 SGHNT and CDR2 YYREEE (reference sequence). CDR3 coding DNA: TGTGCCAGCAGCTCATTAACAGTCAGCGAGCAGTACTTC. This gives the protein CASSSLTVSEQYF.

This clonotype has just a few counts. The gene calls are TRBV6-1 and TRBJ2-1, with 16 nucleotides matching TRBD2. The germline V gene has CDR1 MNHNS and CDR2 SASEGT. The CDR3 spans 17 residues. V shed 5 bases and J 8 bases; nucleotides not matched to a gene: 9. The CDR3 loop is CASSSLGTSGGGDEQFF. For the CDR3, the DNA is TGTGCCAGCAGTTCCCTAGGGACTAGCGGGGGGGGCGATGAGCAGTTCTTC.

V and J are TRBV7-3 and TRBJ2-7; possibly TRBD1 for D (5 bases). Germline CDR1 and CDR2: SGHTA and FQGTGA. The CDR3 runs to 16 residues. The V end was cut by 5 bases, the J end by 2 bases, with 19 bases between. Here the CDR3 reads CASSQRIDSSPYEQYF. The CDR3 DNA is TGTGCCAGCAGCCAAAGAATCGACAGTTCCCCCTACGAGCAGTACTTC. Complete variable domain (other parts from reference TRBV7-3 and TRBJ2-7): GAGVSQTPSNKVTEKGKYVELRCDPISGHTALYWYRQSLGQGPEFLIYFQGTGAADDSGLPNDRFFAVRPEGSVSTLKIQRTERGDSAVYLCASSQRIDSSPYEQYFGPGTRLTVT.

There are many counts of this clonotype. The chain is built from TRBV2 and TRBJ1-2; tentative D call: TRBD1 (5 bases). The CDR3 totals 13 residues. Trimming left V 8 bases short and J 4 bases short, with 14 bases between. CDR1 SNHLY and CDR2 FYNNEI come from the germline V gene. The CDR3 is CASEWDGVYGYTF. CDR3 bases: TGTGCCAGCGAATGGGACGGGGTCTATGGCTACACCTTC.

V is TRBV4-3 and J is TRBJ1-1; D uncertain. The CDR3 contains 14 residues. CDR1 LGHNA and CDR2 YSLEER come from the germline V gene. With 0 bases removed from V and 10 bases from J, the gap between germline ends came to 15 bases. This chain's CDR3 is CASSQDLRTRGAFF. The CDR3 DNA reads as TGCGCCAGCAGCCAAGATCTGCGGACGCGCGGAGCTTTCTTT.

This clonotype was seen a few times. This chain connects TRBV4-1 to TRBJ2-7, with D unclear. CDR1 and CDR2 (germline): MGHRA, YSYEKL. The CDR3 is 15 amino acids. The V gene lost 0 bases and the J gene lost 3 bases, with 12 bases spanning the gap. The CDR3 here is CASSQESQDLYEQYF. The CDR3 DNA follows: TGCGCCAGCAGCCAAGAGTCGCAGGACCTCTACGAGCAGTACTTC.

The chain carries TRBV6-1 and TRBJ1-1; unclear D gene. Germline V gene lookup returns CDR1 MNHNS and CDR2 SASEGT. With 1 base removed from V and 4 bases from J, the gap between germline ends came to 10 bases. CDR3 size: 14 residues. CDR3 sequence (DNA): TGTGCCAGCAGTGAAGAAGGGATTTCCACTGAAGCTTTCTTT. Its translation: CASSEEGISTEAFF.

This clonotype was observed at least ten times. The chain joins TRBV11-2 to TRBJ1-4; the D is unclear. Trimming cost V 4 bases and J 6 bases, with 18 bases left between them. Germline-derived CDR1 and CDR2 are SGHAT and FQNNGV. The CDR3 is 16 residues long. The CDR3 region is CASSSLPGIIYEKLFF. The CDR3 nucleotides are TGTGCCAGCAGCTCCCTTCCGGGTATTATTTATGAAAAACTGTTTTTT.

This clonotype was counted once. The chain uses TRBV30 and TRBJ2-3; D ambiguous. The CDR3 totals 17 residues. In germline, CDR1 is GTSNPN, CDR2 SVGIG (reference sequence). Trimming removed 2 bases from V and 0 bases from J, with 18 bases in between. The CDR3 loop is CAWSNFWTPDSTDTQYF. In DNA form, the CDR3 reads TGTGCCTGGAGTAACTTCTGGACGCCGGACAGCACAGATACGCAGTATTTT.

CDR3 sequence: CASSFRDRVPQPQHF. The DNA of the CDR3 is TGTGCCAGCAGCTTCCGGGACAGGGTTCCTCAGCCCCAGCATTTT. The V call is TRBV5-6, the J call TRBJ1-5, with 9 bases matching TRBD1. CDR3 length equals 15 residues. V lost 2 bases, J lost 6 bases, and 6 bases stayed unmatched. CDR1 is SGHDT, CDR2 YYEEEE, per germline.

The CDR3 spells CASSLSRVHGYTF. CDR3 sequence (DNA): TGTGCCAGCAGTTTATCGAGGGTCCATGGCTACACCTTC. The rearrangement links TRBV12-3 or TRBV12-4 to TRBJ1-2; D uncertain. With 2 bases removed from V and 6 bases from J, the gap between germline ends came to 10 bases. The CDR3 is 13 amino acids.

This clonotype was recorded a few times. This chain connects TRBV7-2 to TRBJ2-1; the D is unclear. The CDR3 has 13 amino acids. V was cut by 0 bases and J by 10 bases, with 10 bases left in between. Germline-derived CDR1 and CDR2 are SGHTA and FQGNSA. CDR3 region: CASSLAGLREQFF. The CDR3 DNA reads TGTGCCAGCAGCTTAGCGGGCCTGCGGGAGCAGTTCTTC.

A remark on this clonotype: One base away lies a much larger clone, so this may be a sequencing read error. The chain employs TRBV6-1 and TRBJ2-3; D might be TRBD1 (6 bases). The CDR3 extends over 16 amino acids. V was clipped by 6 bases and J by 1 base, with 17 bases between them. Looked up from germline, CDR1 is MNHNS and CDR2 is SASEGT. The CDR3 is CASSPPRTEGTDTQYF. DNA for the CDR3: TGTGCCAGCAGCCCTCCTAGGACAGAGGGCACAGATACGCAGTATTTT.

This clonotype was detected many times. The chain is built from TRBV20-1 and TRBJ2-7, with 7 bases identical to TRBD1. With V trimmed by 6 bases and J by 5 bases, 7 bases remained unmatched. Germline V lookup: CDR1 DFQATT, CDR2 SNEGSKA (reference sequence). CDR3 length equals 12 residues. This CDR3 reads CSARQGRDEQYF. The CDR3 DNA reads TGCAGTGCCAGACAGGGTCGGGACGAGCAGTACTTC.

This clonotype was counted ten times or more. The chain employs TRBV7-9 and TRBJ1-1; maybe TRBD1 (5 bases). This CDR3 is 15 amino acids long. The V gene lost 5 bases and the J gene lost 0 bases, with 13 bases spanning the gap. The germline V gene encodes CDR1 SEHNR and CDR2 FQNEAQ (reference sequence). The CDR3 nucleotides read TGTGCCAGCAGCACCGACAGCTACATGAACACTGAAGCTTTCTTT. It translates to CASSTDSYMNTEAFF.